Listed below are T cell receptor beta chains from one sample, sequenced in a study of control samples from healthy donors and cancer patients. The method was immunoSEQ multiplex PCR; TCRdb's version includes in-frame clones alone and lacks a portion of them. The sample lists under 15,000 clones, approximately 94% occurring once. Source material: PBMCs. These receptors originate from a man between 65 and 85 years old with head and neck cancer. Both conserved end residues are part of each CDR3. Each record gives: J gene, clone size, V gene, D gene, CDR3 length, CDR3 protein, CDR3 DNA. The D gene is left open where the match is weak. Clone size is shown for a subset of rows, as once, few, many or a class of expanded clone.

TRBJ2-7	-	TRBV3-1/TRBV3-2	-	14	CASSPDEVVYEQYF	TGTGCCAGCAGCCCCGACGAGGTAGTCTACGAGCAGTACTTC
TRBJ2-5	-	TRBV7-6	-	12	CASSPFAETQYF	TGTGCCAGCAGCCCATTCGCGGAGACCCAGTACTTC
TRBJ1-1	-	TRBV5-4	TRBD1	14	CASSFQGARTEAFF	TGTGCCAGCAGCTTCCAGGGGGCGCGCACTGAAGCTTTCTTT
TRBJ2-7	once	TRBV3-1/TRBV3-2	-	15	CASSQARRGPYEQYF	TGTGCCAGCAGCCAAGCGAGACGGGGGCCCTACGAGCAGTACTTC
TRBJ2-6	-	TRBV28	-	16	CASSAMPHSGANVLTF	TGTGCCAGCAGTGCTATGCCCCACTCTGGGGCCAACGTCCTGACTTTC
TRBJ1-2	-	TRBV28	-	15	CASSLRRDLHYGYTF	TGTGCCAGCAGTTTAAGGCGGGACCTCCACTATGGCTACACCTTC
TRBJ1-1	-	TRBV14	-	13	CASRLGPGTEAFF	TGTGCCAGCAGGCTGGGGCCGGGGACTGAAGCTTTCTTT
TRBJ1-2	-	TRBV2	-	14	CASSGNRDNYGYTF	TGTGCCAGCAGTGGGAACAGGGATAACTATGGCTACACCTTC
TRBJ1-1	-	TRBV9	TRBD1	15	CASSGTDRVDTEAFF	TGTGCCAGCAGCGGGACCGACAGGGTGGACACTGAAGCTTTCTTT
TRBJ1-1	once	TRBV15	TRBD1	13	CATSRDATGGAFF	TGTGCCACCAGCAGAGATGCCACAGGGGGGGCTTTCTTT
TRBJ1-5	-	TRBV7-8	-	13	CASSPRRDQPQHF	TGTGCCAGCAGCCCCCGCAGGGATCAGCCCCAGCATTTT
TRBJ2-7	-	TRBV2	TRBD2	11	CASRGGDEQYF	TGTGCCAGCAGGGGAGGGGACGAGCAGTACTTC
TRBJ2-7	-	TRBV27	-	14	CASSPSRGPYEQYF	TGTGCCAGCAGCCCATCCCGGGGCCCTTACGAGCAGTACTTC
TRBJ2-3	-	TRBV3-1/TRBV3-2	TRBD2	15	CASSPRGSGTDTQYF	TGTGCCAGCAGCCCCCGCGGTAGCGGGACAGATACGCAGTATTTT
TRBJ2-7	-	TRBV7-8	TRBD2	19	CASSLRLAGGPRGSYEQYF	TGTGCCAGCAGCCTACGACTAGCGGGAGGGCCACGAGGCTCCTACGAGCAGTACTTC
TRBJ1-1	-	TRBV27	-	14	CASSLSGTNTEAFF	TGCGCCAGCAGTTTATCCGGGACGAACACTGAAGCTTTCTTT
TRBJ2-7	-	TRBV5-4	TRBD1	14	CASSPNQGAYEQYF	TGTGCCAGCAGCCCCAACCAGGGGGCCTACGAGCAGTACTTC
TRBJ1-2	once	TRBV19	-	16	CASSIRSTRGSNGYTF	TGTGCCAGTAGTATTAGATCTACGAGGGGGTCGAATGGCTACACCTTC
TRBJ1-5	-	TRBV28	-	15	CASSPQVGDNQPQHF	TGTGCCAGCAGTCCCCAGGTGGGGGACAATCAGCCCCAGCATTTT
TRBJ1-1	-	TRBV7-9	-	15	CASSSLGVGDTEAFF	TGTGCCAGCAGCTCACTGGGGGTCGGGGACACTGAAGCTTTCTTT
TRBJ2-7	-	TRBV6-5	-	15	CASSYSSIVGYEQYF	TGTGCCAGCAGTTACTCGAGTATCGTGGGCTACGAGCAGTACTTC
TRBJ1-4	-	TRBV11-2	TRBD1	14	CASSFRQGGEKLFF	TGTGCCAGCAGCTTCCGACAGGGGGGCGAAAAACTGTTTTTT
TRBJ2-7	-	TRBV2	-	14	CASGPPGHTYEQYF	TGTGCCAGCGGCCCTCCGGGACACACCTACGAGCAGTACTTC